This is a list of T cell receptor beta chains from one sample in a study of post-analysis software for immune sequencing data. Each CDR3 protein gets one entry after TCRdb re-called the PCR reads with MiXCR. This sample has 380,000 or so distinct CDR3 sequences, with roughly 30% found just once. The sequencing sample was made of blood. These receptors all stem from a girl aged 5-17 years with multiple sclerosis. Both conserved end residues are part of each CDR3. Fields, in order: V gene, CDR3 length, clone size, J gene, D gene, CDR3 protein, CDR3 DNA. The D gene is left open where the match is weak. Clone size is given for some rows only: seen once, a few or many times, or a class if the clone is expanded.

>TRBV20-1|15|few|TRBJ2-5|-
CSARDPNRDQETQYF
TGCAGTGCTAGAGATCCCAACAGGGACCAAGAGACCCAGTACTTC
>TRBV20-1|13|-|TRBJ2-7|-
CSASLASGYEQYF
TGCAGTGCTAGCCTCGCGAGCGGATACGAGCAGTACTTC
>TRBV28|15|once|TRBJ1-5|-
CASSSGGLGNQPQHF
TGTGCCAGCAGTAGCGGGGGACTCGGCAATCAGCCCCAGCATTTT
>TRBV29-1|13|-|TRBJ2-1|-
CSVEEPAGNEQFF
TGCAGCGTTGAAGAACCCGCAGGCAATGAGCAGTTCTTC
>TRBV7-2|15|-|TRBJ2-7|TRBD2
CASSRKAGGFDEQYF
TGTGCCAGCAGCCGAAAAGCGGGGGGCTTCGACGAGCAGTACTTC
>TRBV7-9|13|-|TRBJ1-4|-
CASSPPSSEKLFF
TGTGCCAGCAGCCCCCCATCTAGTGAAAAACTGTTTTTT
>TRBV11-3|13|-|TRBJ2-1|-
CASSLYWPDEQFF
TGTGCCAGCAGCTTATATTGGCCGGATGAGCAGTTCTTC
>TRBV20-1|13|few|TRBJ1-2|TRBD1
CSAGTGGVYGYTF
TGCAGTGCCGGGACAGGGGGCGTCTATGGCTACACCTTC
>TRBV4-2|15|-|TRBJ2-1|TRBD2
CASSHGGGKYNEQFF
TGTGCCAGCAGCCATGGCGGGGGGAAATACAATGAGCAGTTCTTC
>TRBV27|15|-|TRBJ1-1|-
CASSTYRSRNTEAFF
TGTGCCAGCAGCACCTACCGATCGAGGAACACTGAAGCTTTCTTT
>TRBV5-1|13|few|TRBJ2-3|-
CASSLDVRNTQYF
TGCGCCAGCAGCTTGGACGTTAGGAATACGCAGTATTTT
>TRBV7-2|15|-|TRBJ2-4|-
CASSFVGVSKNIQYF
TGTGCCAGCAGCTTTGTAGGGGTGTCCAAAAACATTCAGTACTTC
>TRBV2|13|-|TRBJ2-7|-
CASLPGGSYEQYF
TGTGCCAGCCTCCCAGGAGGCTCCTACGAGCAGTACTTC
>TRBV11-2|13|-|TRBJ2-1|-
CASRPTIFHEQFF
TGTGCCAGCAGACCAACGATCTTCCATGAGCAGTTCTTC
>TRBV6-2/TRBV6-3|16|few|TRBJ2-1|-
CASSYSKLYSYNEQFF
TGTGCCAGCAGTTACTCGAAACTATACTCCTACAATGAGCAGTTCTTC
>TRBV28|13|-|TRBJ1-1|-
CASSYNKNTEAFF
TGTGCCAGCAGCTACAATAAGAACACTGAAGCTTTCTTT
>TRBV3-1|19|-|TRBJ2-7|TRBD2
CASSQVFPSGGSSPYEQYF
TGTGCCAGCAGCCAAGTTTTCCCCTCGGGCGGGAGTTCGCCCTACGAGCAGTACTTC
>TRBV7-9|14|many|TRBJ2-1|TRBD1
CASSPHRGDNEQFF
TGTGCCAGCAGCCCCCACAGGGGGGACAATGAGCAGTTCTTC
>TRBV29-1|11|-|TRBJ2-3|-
CSVGHRDTQYF
TGCAGCGTTGGACATAGAGATACGCAGTATTTT
>TRBV12-3/TRBV12-4|16|-|TRBJ1-6|-
CASSPRGAGNNSPLHF
TGTGCCAGCAGTCCCCGAGGGGCGGGTAATAATTCACCCCTCCACTTT
>TRBV7-9|15|few|TRBJ2-7|-
CASSPTWSFDYEQYF
TGTGCCAGCAGCCCCACGTGGTCGTTTGACTACGAGCAGTACTTC
>TRBV20-1|15|-|TRBJ2-1|TRBD2
CSARDHERGGREQFF
TGCAGTGCTAGAGATCATGAGCGGGGGGGCCGTGAGCAGTTCTTC
>TRBV3-1|12|-|TRBJ2-7|-
CASSQFLHEQYF
TGTGCCAGCAGCCAATTCCTCCACGAGCAGTACTTC
>TRBV12-3/TRBV12-4|12|once|TRBJ2-1|TRBD2
CASSFGAGEQFF
TGTGCCAGCAGTTTCGGAGCGGGAGAGCAGTTCTTC
>TRBV4-2|15|few|TRBJ1-1|-
CASSQIALGNTEAFF
TGTGCCAGCAGCCAGATCGCTCTCGGGAACACTGAAGCTTTCTTT
>TRBV6-5|14|-|TRBJ1-2|-
CASSHDRPNYGYTF
TGTGCCAGCAGTCACGACAGACCTAACTATGGCTACACCTTC
>TRBV7-8|14|-|TRBJ2-3|-
CASSYQGYTDTQYF
TGTGCCAGCAGCTATCAGGGGTACACAGATACGCAGTATTTT
>TRBV7-9|14|-|TRBJ2-7|-
CASSLDRAFYEQYF
TGTGCCAGCAGCTTAGACAGGGCTTTTTACGAGCAGTACTTC
>TRBV20-1|11|-|TRBJ2-5|-
CGARGGLEQYF
TGCGGTGCTAGAGGTGGGCTAGAGCAGTACTTC
>TRBV20-1|14|-|TRBJ1-6|-
CSAGPRDGNSPLHF
TGCAGTGCTGGCCCCCGGGACGGTAATTCACCCCTCCACTTT
>TRBV7-8|14|few|TRBJ2-5|-
CASSLSTARGAQYF
TGTGCCAGCAGCTTAAGCACAGCCCGAGGGGCCCAGTACTTC
>TRBV4-1|16|few|TRBJ1-2|TRBD1
CASSPVGTGALKGYTF
TGCGCCAGCAGCCCCGTGGGGACAGGGGCCCTCAAAGGCTACACCTTC
>TRBV5-1|15|-|TRBJ2-2|-
CASSLDRRSTGELFF
TGCGCCAGCAGCTTAGACAGGCGTAGCACCGGGGAGCTGTTTTTT
>TRBV3-1|11|-|TRBJ2-7|-
CATQGSYEQYF
TGTGCCACCCAAGGAAGCTACGAGCAGTACTTC
>TRBV28|15|-|TRBJ2-6|TRBD2
CASSGGGAGANVLTF
TGTGCCAGCAGTGGGGGGGGAGCGGGGGCCAACGTCCTGACTTTC
>TRBV14|16|few|TRBJ2-1|TRBD2
CASSPRTSGVDNEQFF
TGTGCCAGCAGCCCCCGGACTAGCGGGGTGGACAATGAGCAGTTCTTC
>TRBV28|14|few|TRBJ2-1|-
CASSLSGTYNEQFF
TGTGCCAGCAGTTTATCGGGGACTTACAATGAGCAGTTCTTC
>TRBV4-1|15|few|TRBJ1-2|-
CASSHLLGGAQGYTF
TGCGCCAGCAGCCACCTCCTCGGAGGCGCTCAAGGCTACACCTTC
>TRBV4-3|13|few|TRBJ2-1|TRBD2
CAGSRGLARGQFF
TGCGCCGGCAGCCGAGGACTAGCCAGAGGGCAGTTCTTC
>TRBV5-1|15|-|TRBJ2-2|-
CASSAGSPNTGELFF
TGCGCCAGCAGCGCGGGATCACCGAACACCGGGGAGCTGTTTTTT
>TRBV12-3/TRBV12-4|13|few|TRBJ1-2|-
CASSFGRSHGYTF
TGTGCCAGCAGTTTCGGCAGGTCCCATGGCTACACCTTC
>TRBV7-8|16|-|TRBJ2-7|TRBD1
CASSLTSRTGSYEQYF
TGTGCCAGCAGCCTCACAAGTAGGACAGGCTCCTACGAGCAGTACTTC
>TRBV15|15|few|TRBJ2-5|-
CATSPGGAGQETQYF
TGTGCCACCAGCCCAGGAGGGGCAGGACAAGAGACCCAGTACTTC
>TRBV18|11|few|TRBJ2-5|-
CASSPDKTQYF
TGTGCCAGCTCGCCGGACAAGACCCAGTACTTC